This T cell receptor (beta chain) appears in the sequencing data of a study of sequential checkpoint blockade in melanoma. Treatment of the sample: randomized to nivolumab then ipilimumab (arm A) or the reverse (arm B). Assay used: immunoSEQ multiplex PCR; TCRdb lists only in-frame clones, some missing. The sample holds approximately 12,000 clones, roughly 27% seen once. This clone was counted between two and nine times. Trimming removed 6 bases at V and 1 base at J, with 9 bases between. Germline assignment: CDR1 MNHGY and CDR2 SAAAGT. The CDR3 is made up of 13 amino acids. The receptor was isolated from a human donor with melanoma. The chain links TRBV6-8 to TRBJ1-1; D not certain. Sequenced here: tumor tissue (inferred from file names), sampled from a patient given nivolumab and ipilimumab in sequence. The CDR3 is CASRLLTNTEAFF. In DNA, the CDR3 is TGTGCCAGCAGACTCTTGACGAACACTGAAGCTTTCTTT.